This TCR beta chain was identified in a study of somatic mutations in cytotoxic T cells in rheumatoid arthritis. Study-wide context: Flow cytometric sorting isolated some V beta antibody-stained T-cell populations at nearly 100% purity, and among them were V beta1+ cells that underwent TCRB sequencing.

Germline values: CDR1 MDHEN, CDR2 SYDVKM. V was trimmed by 5 bases and J by 1 base, leaving 18 bases between them. This CDR3 region has 17 residues. With respect to this clone: Its antigen is not identified.

The study, taken as a whole, reports: The authors did not know the antigen targets of the expanded CD8+ clones.

The data were produced by immunoSEQ multiplex PCR, yet TCRdb's version contains in-frame clones alone and is incomplete. This table has some 20,000 clones, about 65% appearing once. The chain recombines TRBV28 with TRBJ1-5, with TRBD1 as a possible D gene (5 bases). This clonotype was sampled from an adult with rheumatoid arthritis. Sequencing was carried out using CD8+ T cells sorted from blood. The CDR3 here is CASSDPGPRRSNQPQHF. CDR3 DNA sequence: TGTGCCAGCAGTGATCCGGGACCAAGGAGGAGCAATCAGCCCCAGCATTTT.